A single sample is the source of the 10 T cell receptor beta chains below, sequenced in a study of blood T cell repertoires in COVID-19. Sequencing was performed with immunoSEQ multiplex PCR; in TCRdb, only in-frame clones are kept and a portion is missing. The profile shows tens of thousands of clones, approximately 87% of them singletons. Sequencing was performed on peripheral blood. Receptor source: a woman aged 55-70 years with acute or convalescent COVID-19.

As DNA, the CDR3 is TGTGCCAGTAGTACGAGCCTAGGGCGGGGGAACACCGGGGAGCTGTTTTTT. Translated: CASSTSLGRGNTGELFF. The chain joins TRBV19 to TRBJ2-2, with D tentatively TRBD2 (6 bases). Germline V CDR1 and CDR2: LNHDA, SQIVND (reference sequence). V was trimmed by 4 bases and J by 1 base, leaving 16 bases between them. This CDR3 has 17 residues.

In its sample, this clone was seen once. The chain carries TRBV19 and TRBJ2-3, with 12 bases aligning to TRBD1. The length of the CDR3 is 15 residues. Germline lookup yields CDR1 LNHDA and CDR2 SQIVND (reference sequence). The ends lost 5 bases at V and 8 bases at J; junction bases unmatched: 8. The CDR3 region is CASSAGQGASGTQYF. For the CDR3, the DNA is TGTGCCAGTAGTGCGGGACAGGGGGCCTCAGGTACGCAGTATTTT.

The chain is built from TRBV5-5 and TRBJ2-7; TRBD2 is a possible D gene (5 bases). The CDR3 contains 13 residues. With 2 bases removed from V and 0 bases from J, the gap between germline ends came to 6 bases. Germline lookup yields CDR1 SGHKS and CDR2 YYEKEE (reference sequence). The CDR3, as DNA: TGTGCCAGCAGCTTTGGACTCTCCTACGAGCAGTACGTC. Translated, it gives CASSFGLSYEQYV.

The chain joins TRBV11-2 to TRBJ2-7; 7 bases fit TRBD1. CDR1 is SGHAT and CDR2 is FQNNGV in the germline V gene. The CDR3 runs 12 residues. V lost 4 bases and J lost 3; bases outside the gene matches: 0. CDR3 DNA sequence: TGTGCCAGCAGCTCAGGGGGCTACGAGCAGTACGTC. Amino acids: CASSSGGYEQYV.

The V call is TRBV5-1, the J call TRBJ2-1; TRBD2 agrees at 16 bases. The CDR3 consists of 16 residues. Germline trimming cut 4 bases from V and 5 bases from J; bases unmatched to any gene: 3. The germline gives CDR1 SGHRS, CDR2 YFSETQ. CDR3 in amino acids: CASSRGLAGGDNEQFF. The DNA of the CDR3 is TGCGCCAGCAGCCGGGGACTAGCGGGAGGGGACAATGAGCAGTTCTTC. The complete variable domain, with remaining parts taken from reference TRBV5-1 and TRBJ2-1, reads KAGVTQTPRYLIKTRGQQVTLSCSPISGHRSVSWYQQTPGQGLQFLFEYFSETQRNKGNFPGRFSGRQFSNSRSEMNVSTLELGDSALYLCASSRGLAGGDNEQFFGPGTRLTVL.

V and J are TRBV28 and TRBJ2-1; 8 bases map to TRBD2. The ends lost 3 bases at V and 5 bases at J; junction bases unmatched: 12. Germline loops: CDR1 MDHEN, CDR2 SYDVKM. This CDR3 has 17 amino acids. The CDR3 is CASSFMTLAGIHNEQFF. DNA of the CDR3: TGTGCCAGCAGTTTCATGACCTTAGCGGGGATACACAATGAGCAGTTCTTC.

V is TRBV19 and J is TRBJ1-1; D unresolved. Trimming took off 3 bases at V and 10 bases at J, with 12 bases between the two ends. This CDR3 spans 12 amino acids. Germline values: CDR1 LNHDA, CDR2 SQIVND (reference sequence). The CDR3 DNA reads TGTGCCAGTAGTATCGGGTCCGTGCGAGCTTTCTTT. Its translation: CASSIGSVRAFF.

The table lists this clone with a count of one. The chain has TRBV7-8 and TRBJ1-4; D may be TRBD1 (6 bases). This CDR3 is built from 13 residues. The V end was cut by 0 bases, the J end by 8 bases, with 7 bases between. Germline assignment: CDR1 SGHVS and CDR2 FQNEAQ. The DNA for the CDR3 is TGTGCCAGCAGCTTAGCCGGGACAGAAAAACTGTTTTTT. This encodes CASSLAGTEKLFF.

V gene TRBV12-3 or TRBV12-4 combines with J gene TRBJ2-1; D gene ambiguous. Trimming removed 3 bases at V and 3 bases at J, with 6 bases between. There are 13 residues in the CDR3. CDR3 sequence (DNA): TGTGCCAGCAGTTTCGACAACTACAATGAGCAGTTCTTC. Protein: CASSFDNYNEQFF.

The chain is built from TRBV19 and TRBJ2-1, with D possibly matching TRBD1 (5 bases). CDR1 and CDR2 from the germline V gene are LNHDA and SQIVND (reference sequence). V was pared by 1 base and J by 4 bases, with 11 bases between. This CDR3 is built from 15 residues. The CDR3 DNA reads as TGTGCCAGTAGTATAGTACCAGGGATATACAATGAGCAGTTCTTC. Residues: CASSIVPGIYNEQFF.